This T cell receptor beta chain is drawn from a study of blood T cell repertoires in COVID-19. Study-wide background: COVID-19 samples, acute and convalescent, were from the United States, Italy and Spain.

In the original analysis: Reference gene primer amplification gave estimated nucleated cell counts. Some clones are missing from TCRdb's copy, which holds only in-frame ones; the method was immunoSEQ multiplex PCR. That table furnishes V, J and clone size, whereas the DNA furnished D and trimming. This sample carries 84,000 or so clones, roughly three quarters of them seen once, and the ten largest clones take more than 35%. Trimming shortened V by 6 bases and J by 8 bases, and 11 bases separated the two germline ends. The CDR3 length is 13 residues. Sequencing was carried out using peripheral blood. The source is a man aged 60-69 years with COVID-19, enrolled during active disease. This sequence joins TRBV12-3 or TRBV12-4 and TRBJ1-6; D not certain. This chain's CDR3 is CASSPAGYSPLHF. In nucleotides, the CDR3 is TGTGCCAGCAGCCCAGCCGGGTATTCACCCCTCCACTTT.